This TCR beta chain appears in the sequencing data of a study of OX40 agonist ivuxolimab in advanced cancers. Germline V gives CDR1 SGHNT, CDR2 YYREEE (reference sequence). CDR3 size: 14 residues. V was trimmed by 9 bases and J by 2 bases, leaving 17 bases between them. This clone was counted once. Assay used: immunoSEQ multiplex PCR; TCRdb lists only in-frame clones, some missing. Of approximately 58,000 clones listed, approximately 90% were seen once; the top ten hold around 0.42%. The sequenced sample was CD4+ or CD8+ T cells sorted from blood, obtained in a trial of the OX40 agonist ivuxolimab. This chain links TRBV5-4 with TRBJ2-5; perhaps D is TRBD1 or TRBD2 (5 bases each). The source of this sequence is an adult with an advanced solid tumor such as melanoma, head and neck, liver or kidney cancer. CDR3 sequence reads: CAIRYGTEQETQYF. The CDR3 bases are TGTGCCATCCGATACGGGACCGAACAAGAGACCCAGTACTTC.